These 20 T cell receptor beta chains came from one sample sequenced in a study of identical twins listed by TCRdb under 2016. The method behind the library was 5' RACE. Sequenced using an Illumina HiSeq 2000. TCRdb reanalyzed the raw reads on its own, using fastp at Q25 for trimming and MiXCR for clone calling, and kept in-frame beta chains. Rows matching on CDR3 protein sequence are summarized as one entry with the most common DNA and genes. In all, the sample holds some 600,000 distinct CDR3 sequences, and roughly 7.2% of those were seen once. About 1.5% of the sample rests with the top ten. A further study also used this sample, focusing on yellow fever vaccine responses in identical twins.

Sequences were obtained from PBMCs. These receptors all come from a woman aged 18-30 years in good health.

The J gene is TRBJ2-7, the V gene TRBV6-1, with D perhaps being TRBD1 or TRBD2 (6 bases each). V gave up 7 bases and J gave up 2 bases, with 15 bases separating them. The germline gives CDR1 MNHNS, CDR2 SASEGT. The CDR3 has 14 residues. The CDR3 sequence is CASIRGGPTYEQYF. In DNA, the CDR3 is TGTGCCAGCATCCGTGGGGGGCCGACCTACGAGCAGTACTTC.

The CDR3 reads CASSERSGTDGYTF. DNA of the CDR3: TGTGCCAGCAGTGAAAGATCGGGGACGGATGGCTACACCTTC. The chain has TRBV2 and TRBJ1-2; maybe TRBD1 (5 bases). The CDR3 contains 14 residues. Trimming stripped 2 bases from V and 6 bases from J, with 13 bases between. Germline values: CDR1 SNHLY, CDR2 FYNNEI.

This sequence joins TRBV20-1 and TRBJ2-3; D might be TRBD2 (6 bases). V lost 2 bases, J lost 0 bases, and 9 bases lay in between. The CDR3 is 14 amino acids. Germline assignment: CDR1 DFQATT and CDR2 SNEGSKA (reference sequence). The CDR3 region has the DNA TGCAGTGCTAGAACTGCGGGGAGCACAGATACGCAGTATTTT. This encodes CSARTAGSTDTQYF.

This clonotype was found a few times. This chain connects TRBV11-2 to TRBJ2-7; a weak D match, TRBD1 (6 bases). The CDR3 length is 15 residues. Looked up from germline, CDR1 is SGHAT and CDR2 is FQNNGV. Trimming took off 5 bases at V and 6 bases at J, with 20 bases between the two ends. The CDR3 coding sequence is TGTGCCAGCAGCCCAAGGTGGGGGCCTGAGGGCGAGCAGTACTTC. This sequence encodes CASSPRWGPEGEQYF.

About this clonotype itself: It may be a read error: a sequence one base away is much more abundant. V is TRBV29-1 and J is TRBJ2-1, with D unresolved. CDR3 length: 14 residues. From germline, CDR1 is SQVTM and CDR2 ANQGSEA. V was cut by 1 base and J by 0 bases, with 7 bases left in between. The CDR3 reads CSVEGPGSYNEQFF. The CDR3 nucleotides read TGCAGCGTTGAAGGGCCAGGCTCCTACAATGAGCAGTTCTTC.

This clonotype was seen a handful of times. The chain is built from TRBV9 and TRBJ2-7, with D tentatively TRBD1 (5 bases). V shed 0 bases and J shed 2 bases, with 12 bases lying between them. The CDR3 consists of 15 residues. Germline V gives CDR1 SGDLS, CDR2 YYNGEE. The CDR3 sequence: CASSVASQGPYEQYF. In nucleotides, the CDR3 is TGTGCCAGCAGCGTAGCTTCGCAGGGTCCCTACGAGCAGTACTTC.

This clonotype has just a few counts. This chain joins TRBV28 and TRBJ2-1; tentatively, D is TRBD2 (6 bases). Germline V lookup: CDR1 MDHEN, CDR2 SYDVKM. This CDR3 comprises 13 residues. With 6 bases removed from V and 5 bases from J, the gap between germline ends came to 11 bases. The CDR3 loop is CASSHGGHNEQFF. CDR3 sequence (DNA): TGTGCCAGCAGCCACGGGGGACACAATGAGCAGTTCTTC.

This clonotype was seen a few times. The chain is built from TRBV18 and TRBJ1-1; the D gene is possibly TRBD1 (5 bases). Trimming cost V 2 bases and J 10 bases, with 8 bases left between them. This CDR3 is built from 11 residues. Looked up from germline, CDR1 is KGHSH and CDR2 is LQKENI. The CDR3 coding sequence is TGTGCCAGCTCACCATCTGGGGCAGCTTTCTTT. Its protein product is CASSPSGAAFF.

This clonotype was observed at least ten times. This chain joins TRBV4-1 and TRBJ2-1; 8 bases map to TRBD1. This CDR3 has 15 amino acids. V was clipped by 5 bases and J by 3 bases; unmatched bases: 6. Germline CDR1 and CDR2: MGHRA and YSYEKL. In DNA, the CDR3 is TGCGCCAGCAGCTACAACAGGGGGTTCTACAATGAGCAGTTCTTC. Its protein is CASSYNRGFYNEQFF.

This clonotype was seen a few times. CDR3 sequence: CSARETGGKGTEAFF. The CDR3 DNA reads TGCAGTGCTAGAGAGACAGGGGGCAAAGGCACTGAAGCTTTCTTT. This chain joins TRBV20-1 and TRBJ1-1; TRBD1 aligns across 10 bases. The V segment lost 0 bases and the J segment 4 bases; nucleotides outside the gene matches: 5. Germline V gene data show CDR1 as DFQATT and CDR2 as SNEGSKA (reference sequence). The CDR3 runs 15 residues.

V usage is TRBV18 and J usage is TRBJ2-1; 7 nucleotides line up with TRBD2. The CDR3 spans 16 residues. CDR1 KGHSH and CDR2 LQKENI come from the germline V gene. Losses at the gene ends were 3 bases for V and 6 bases for J; bases not matched to a gene: 11. CDR3 sequence reads: CASSPRLASIPNEQFF. The CDR3 coding sequence is TGTGCCAGCTCACCCCGACTAGCATCAATCCCCAATGAGCAGTTCTTC.

This clonotype has a count of ten or more. The chain employs TRBV11-2 and TRBJ1-6; tentative D call: TRBD1 (5 bases). The germline V gene has CDR1 SGHAT and CDR2 FQNNGV. The CDR3 has 16 amino acids. V was trimmed by 0 bases and J by 1 base, leaving 7 bases between them. The chain's CDR3 is CASSLEGVSYNSPLHF. In DNA, the CDR3 is TGTGCCAGCAGCTTAGAGGGGGTATCCTATAATTCACCCCTCCACTTT.

This clonotype was observed many times. The chain has TRBV20-1 and TRBJ2-5; no clear D gene. V lost 3 bases to trimming and J lost 5 bases, with 10 bases between them. The CDR3 is 12 residues long. Germline V CDR1 and CDR2: DFQATT, SNEGSKA (reference sequence). The CDR3 DNA is TGCAGTGCTAGTGGCAGTGGCGAGACCCAGTACTTC. Protein product: CSASGSGETQYF.

At least ten counts were recorded for this clonotype. The chain joins TRBV12-3 or TRBV12-4 to TRBJ2-2; 9 positions agree with TRBD1. V shed 3 bases, J shed 5 bases, and the junction held 4 bases outside the gene matches. The CDR3 contains 15 residues. The CDR3 spells CASSFGQGITGELFF. The CDR3 bases are TGTGCCAGCAGTTTCGGACAGGGGATAACCGGGGAGCTGTTTTTT.

This clonotype was counted between two and nine times. The chain combines TRBV7-8 with TRBJ2-5; D unresolved. This CDR3 is 14 amino acids long. The germline CDR1 and CDR2 sequences are SGHVS and FQNEAQ. Trimming stripped 10 bases from V and 5 bases from J, with 20 bases between. The CDR3 region is CATNVREGSETQYF. The CDR3 region has the DNA TGTGCCACGAACGTAAGAGAAGGTTCGGAGACCCAGTACTTC.

The V call is TRBV25-1, the J call TRBJ2-7; TRBD2 matches 7 bases. Germline loops: CDR1 MGHDK, CDR2 SYGVNS. V was pared by 11 bases and J by 2 bases, with 9 bases of the junction left unmatched. The CDR3 consists of 13 residues. The CDR3 loop is CARTGRAPYEQYV. CDR3 in DNA: TGTGCCCGCACGGGGAGGGCCCCCTACGAGCAGTACGTC.

Comment on this clonotype: The junction differs from germline at one of its ends, possibly a read error. The J gene is TRBJ1-5, the V gene TRBV7-2, with TRBD1 identical over 8 bases. The CDR3 totals 17 residues. The germline V gene has CDR1 SGHTA and CDR2 FQGNSA. CDR3 loop: CASSLGGGQGTNRPQHF. CDR3 nucleotides: TGTGCCAGCAGCTTAGGGGGAGGACAGGGAACCAATCGGCCCCAGCATTTT.

The chain employs TRBV6-5 and TRBJ2-5; no clear D. Germline V CDR1 and CDR2: MNHEY, SVGAGI. The V end lost 2 bases, the J end lost 5 bases, and 15 bases lay between the germline ends. CDR3 length equals 15 residues. CDR3 protein: CASSYSRQVGETQYF. DNA of the CDR3: TGTGCCAGCAGTTACAGCCGGCAGGTTGGTGAGACCCAGTACTTC.

This clonotype has a count of ten or more. The chain links TRBV5-1 to TRBJ1-1; D possibly corresponds to TRBD1 (6 bases). The germline V and J ends were trimmed by 2 bases and 1 base, with 12 bases remaining between them. Germline CDR1 reads SGHRS; CDR2 reads YFSETQ. The CDR3 extends over 15 amino acids. CDR3 coding DNA: TGCGCCAGCAGCTTAAATGGACAGAGGAACACTGAAGCTTTCTTT. Residues: CASSLNGQRNTEAFF.

This clonotype has more than one count but fewer than ten. The chain carries TRBV4-1 and TRBJ2-7; D remains unclear. Germline V gene data show CDR1 as MGHRA and CDR2 as YSYEKL. The germline V and J ends were trimmed by 2 bases and 4 bases, with 6 bases remaining between them. This CDR3 has 12 amino acids. Here the CDR3 DNA reads TGCGCCAGCAGCCAACCTGGGTACGAGCAGTACGTC. It yields the protein CASSQPGYEQYV.